These 14 T cell receptor beta chains came from one sample sequenced in a study of cytomegalovirus exposure and HLA in healthy donors. 13 Jbeta primers and 60 Vbeta primers were used for the PCR. TCRdb's table, derived via immunoSEQ multiplex PCR, lists solely in-frame clones and lacks some. The sample shows 110,000 to 150,000 clones, roughly three quarters of them seen only once. Sequenced material: PBMCs. These receptors were obtained from a male donor in good health and CMV-seronegative.

The chain carries TRBV4-3 and TRBJ1-6, with D tentatively TRBD1 (5 bases). V lost 1 base and J 0 bases, leaving 13 bases between the germline ends. The CDR3 extends over 18 amino acids. CDR1 is LGHNA, CDR2 YSLEER, per germline. CDR3 coding DNA: TGCGCCAGCAGCCAAGTTGGGCAGGGAAGCTCCTATAATTCACCCCTCCACTTT. Protein: CASSQVGQGSSYNSPLHF.

This sequence joins TRBV6-5 and TRBJ1-6, with unresolved D. Germline values: CDR1 MNHEY, CDR2 SVGAGI. The CDR3 is made up of 14 amino acids. Trimming took 8 bases from V and 6 from J, leaving 14 bases between them. The CDR3 region is CASRKTLANSPLHF. CDR3 nucleotides: TGTGCCAGCCGCAAAACTCTAGCTAATTCACCCCTCCACTTT.

A single count supports this clone. CDR3 in DNA: TGTGCCAGCAGCGTAGGGGCAGGGCCCGGAGATACGCAGTATTTT. Residues: CASSVGAGPGDTQYF. The genes are TRBV9 and TRBJ2-3, with a possible D match to TRBD1 (5 bases). The CDR3 is made up of 15 amino acids. CDR1 and CDR2 (germline): SGDLS, YYNGEE. Between the trimmed V and J ends, which lost 0 bases and 5 bases, there was a span of 13 bases. The full variable domain, with the rest looked up from reference TRBV9 and TRBJ2-3, is DSGVTQTPKHLITATGQRVTLRCSPRSGDLSVYWYQQSLDQGLQFLIQYYNGEERAKGNILERFSAQQFPDLHSELNLSSLELGDSALYFCASSVGAGPGDTQYFGPGTRLTVL.

This chain connects TRBV6-5 to TRBJ2-1; a possible D gene is TRBD2 (6 bases). The CDR3 has 15 residues. V was trimmed by 2 bases and J by 8 bases, leaving 16 bases between them. Germline-derived CDR1 and CDR2 are MNHEY and SVGAGI. CDR3 nucleotide sequence: TGTGCCAGCAGTTACAGTCCTAGCGCGGGTCATGAGCAGTTCTTC. Its protein product is CASSYSPSAGHEQFF.

This chain links TRBV9 with TRBJ2-7, with D tentatively TRBD1 (5 bases). Germline V lookup: CDR1 SGDLS, CDR2 YYNGEE. CDR3 size: 14 residues. Deletions cut 4 bases from V and 0 bases from J, with 11 bases between. CDR3 residues: CASSPGQSSYEQYF. The CDR3 DNA follows: TGTGCCAGCAGCCCAGGACAAAGCTCCTACGAGCAGTACTTC.

This clone showed up just once. The rearrangement joins TRBV7-2 to TRBJ2-3, with 7 bases lining up with TRBD2. V was pared by 2 bases and J by 0 bases, with 8 bases of the junction left unmatched. The length of the CDR3 is 17 residues. Germline V lookup: CDR1 SGHTA, CDR2 FQGNSA. The DNA of the CDR3 is TGTGCCAGCAGCTTACTTGGGCGGGGACTAAGCACAGATACGCAGTATTTT. It encodes CASSLLGRGLSTDTQYF.

This chain uses TRBV28 with TRBJ2-2; unclear D gene. Germline values: CDR1 MDHEN, CDR2 SYDVKM. This CDR3 is built from 14 residues. V was cut by 2 bases and J by 2 bases, with 6 bases left in between. The CDR3 sequence is CASSLGLNTGELFF. CDR3 nucleotide sequence: TGTGCCAGCAGTTTAGGGCTAAACACCGGGGAGCTGTTTTTT.

CDR3 loop: CASSLSLVSYNEQFF. The CDR3, as DNA: TGTGCCAGCAGTTTATCCCTTGTCTCCTACAATGAGCAGTTCTTC. This rearrangement joins TRBV6-5 to TRBJ2-1; D gene uncertain. From germline, CDR1 is MNHEY and CDR2 SVGAGI. V lost 4 bases and J lost 0, with 10 bases in between. This CDR3 has 15 amino acids.

The chain has TRBV4-2 and TRBJ1-1, with D unclear. The germline gives CDR1 LGHNA, CDR2 YNFKEQ. V was cut by 4 bases and J by 3 bases, with 12 bases left in between. This CDR3 spans 14 amino acids. In DNA form, the CDR3 reads TGTGCCAGCAGCCCCAGGTCCGGGGACACTGAAGCTTTCTTT. This encodes CASSPRSGDTEAFF.

This chain connects TRBV6-5 to TRBJ1-3, with no clear D. V dropped 2 bases and J dropped 2 bases, with 7 bases sitting between them. This CDR3 comprises 14 residues. Germline CDR1 is MNHEY and CDR2 is SVGAGI. The CDR3 loop is CASSYGGTGNTIYF. CDR3 in DNA: TGTGCCAGCAGTTACGGAGGAACTGGAAACACCATATATTTT.

The chain uses TRBV28 and TRBJ1-2; D unresolved. CDR1 and CDR2 from the germline V gene are MDHEN and SYDVKM. V was clipped by 2 bases and J by 2 bases, with 9 bases between them. There are 14 residues in the CDR3. Here the CDR3 DNA reads TGTGCCAGCAGTTTAGCAGCGTCAAACTATGGCTACACCTTC. It yields the protein CASSLAASNYGYTF.

V gene TRBV6-5 combines with J gene TRBJ1-1; TRBD1 matches 8 bases. Germline-derived CDR1 and CDR2 are MNHEY and SVGAGI. The CDR3 runs 15 residues. The J segment lost 4 bases and the V segment lost 4 bases, leaving 8 bases of the junction unmatched. The DNA for the CDR3 is TGTGCCAGCAGTTCCCCGGGGACAGGCCTCACTGAAGCTTTCTTT. Its protein product is CASSSPGTGLTEAFF.

The genes are TRBV5-1 and TRBJ1-2; TRBD1 matches at 7 bases. The CDR3 has 14 amino acids. The V gene's germline CDR1 is SGHRS and CDR2 YFSETQ. J was trimmed by 1 base and V by 4 bases; bases with no gene match: 4. The CDR3 region has the DNA TGCGCCAGCAGCCCCCAGGGGGTTAACTATGGCTACACCTTC. Translation: CASSPQGVNYGYTF.

The rearrangement links TRBV29-1 to TRBJ2-3; D ambiguous. Germline CDR1 is SQVTM and CDR2 is ANQGSEA. The CDR3 extends over 12 amino acids. V was cut by 3 bases and J by 1 base, with 5 bases left in between. The CDR3 spells CSVDEGTDTQYF. The CDR3 coding sequence is TGCAGCGTTGATGAGGGCACAGATACGCAGTATTTT.